What follows are 2 T cell receptor beta chains derived from one specimen sequenced in a study of blood T cell repertoires in COVID-19. The protocol was immunoSEQ multiplex PCR, while the TCRdb copy is restricted to in-frame clones and leaves out a portion. The table records 90,000 to 120,000 clones, less than 90% of them present only once. The specimen sequenced was peripheral blood. These receptors were taken from a human donor in a cohort sampled during active COVID-19.

The J gene is TRBJ1-4, the V gene TRBV28; no firm D call. The CDR3 is 13 residues long. Germline V lookup: CDR1 MDHEN, CDR2 SYDVKM. Trimming shortened V by 2 bases and J by 5 bases, and 6 bases separated the two germline ends. CDR3 nucleotides: TGTGCCAGCAGTTTAGGCCAGAATGAAAAACTGTTTTTT. It translates to CASSLGQNEKLFF.

V and J are TRBV3-1 (or the pseudogene TRBV3-2) and TRBJ2-2, with a possible D match to TRBD1 (6 bases). The V and J ends lost 1 base and 5 bases respectively, with 11 bases between them. Germline CDR1 is LGHDT and CDR2 is YNNKEL (reference sequence). CDR3 length: 15 amino acids. CDR3 in DNA: TGTGCCAGCAGCCAAGTATCCAGGGGTACCGGGGAGCTGTTTTTT. This sequence encodes CASSQVSRGTGELFF.